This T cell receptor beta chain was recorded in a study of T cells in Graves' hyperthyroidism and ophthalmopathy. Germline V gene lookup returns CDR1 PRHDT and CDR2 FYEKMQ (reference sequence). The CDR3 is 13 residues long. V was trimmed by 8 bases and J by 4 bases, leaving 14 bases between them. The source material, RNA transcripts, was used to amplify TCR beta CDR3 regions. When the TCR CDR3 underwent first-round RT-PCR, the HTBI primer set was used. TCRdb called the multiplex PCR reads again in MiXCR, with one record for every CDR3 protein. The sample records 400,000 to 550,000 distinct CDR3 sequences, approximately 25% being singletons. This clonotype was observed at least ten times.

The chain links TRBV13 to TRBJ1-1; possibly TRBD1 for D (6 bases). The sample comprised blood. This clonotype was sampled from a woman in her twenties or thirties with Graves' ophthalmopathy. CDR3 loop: CASSTGTTTEAFF. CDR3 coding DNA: TGTGCCAGCTCCACGGGGACAACCACTGAAGCTTTCTTT.